This T cell receptor beta chain was profiled in a study of blood T cells in healthy people across ages. Together with a sample-barcoded 5' primer, a J-beta primer mix was included in a second PCR lasting about 6 to 11 cycles. TCRdb called the 5' RACE reads again in MiXCR, with one record for every CDR3 protein. The sample carries hundreds of thousands of distinct CDR3 sequences, around three fifths recorded once. CDR1 MNHEY and CDR2 SMNVEV come from the germline V gene (reference sequence). The CDR3 consists of 14 residues. Trimming cost V 4 bases and J 0 bases, with 10 bases left between them. The clonotype originates from a man between 60 and 75 years old in good health. Sample: blood. The chain carries TRBV27 and TRBJ2-7; D is unresolved. The CDR3 loop reads CASSSRSSSYEQYF. The CDR3 bases are TGTGCCAGCAGTTCCCGGAGTAGCTCCTACGAGCAGTACTTC.